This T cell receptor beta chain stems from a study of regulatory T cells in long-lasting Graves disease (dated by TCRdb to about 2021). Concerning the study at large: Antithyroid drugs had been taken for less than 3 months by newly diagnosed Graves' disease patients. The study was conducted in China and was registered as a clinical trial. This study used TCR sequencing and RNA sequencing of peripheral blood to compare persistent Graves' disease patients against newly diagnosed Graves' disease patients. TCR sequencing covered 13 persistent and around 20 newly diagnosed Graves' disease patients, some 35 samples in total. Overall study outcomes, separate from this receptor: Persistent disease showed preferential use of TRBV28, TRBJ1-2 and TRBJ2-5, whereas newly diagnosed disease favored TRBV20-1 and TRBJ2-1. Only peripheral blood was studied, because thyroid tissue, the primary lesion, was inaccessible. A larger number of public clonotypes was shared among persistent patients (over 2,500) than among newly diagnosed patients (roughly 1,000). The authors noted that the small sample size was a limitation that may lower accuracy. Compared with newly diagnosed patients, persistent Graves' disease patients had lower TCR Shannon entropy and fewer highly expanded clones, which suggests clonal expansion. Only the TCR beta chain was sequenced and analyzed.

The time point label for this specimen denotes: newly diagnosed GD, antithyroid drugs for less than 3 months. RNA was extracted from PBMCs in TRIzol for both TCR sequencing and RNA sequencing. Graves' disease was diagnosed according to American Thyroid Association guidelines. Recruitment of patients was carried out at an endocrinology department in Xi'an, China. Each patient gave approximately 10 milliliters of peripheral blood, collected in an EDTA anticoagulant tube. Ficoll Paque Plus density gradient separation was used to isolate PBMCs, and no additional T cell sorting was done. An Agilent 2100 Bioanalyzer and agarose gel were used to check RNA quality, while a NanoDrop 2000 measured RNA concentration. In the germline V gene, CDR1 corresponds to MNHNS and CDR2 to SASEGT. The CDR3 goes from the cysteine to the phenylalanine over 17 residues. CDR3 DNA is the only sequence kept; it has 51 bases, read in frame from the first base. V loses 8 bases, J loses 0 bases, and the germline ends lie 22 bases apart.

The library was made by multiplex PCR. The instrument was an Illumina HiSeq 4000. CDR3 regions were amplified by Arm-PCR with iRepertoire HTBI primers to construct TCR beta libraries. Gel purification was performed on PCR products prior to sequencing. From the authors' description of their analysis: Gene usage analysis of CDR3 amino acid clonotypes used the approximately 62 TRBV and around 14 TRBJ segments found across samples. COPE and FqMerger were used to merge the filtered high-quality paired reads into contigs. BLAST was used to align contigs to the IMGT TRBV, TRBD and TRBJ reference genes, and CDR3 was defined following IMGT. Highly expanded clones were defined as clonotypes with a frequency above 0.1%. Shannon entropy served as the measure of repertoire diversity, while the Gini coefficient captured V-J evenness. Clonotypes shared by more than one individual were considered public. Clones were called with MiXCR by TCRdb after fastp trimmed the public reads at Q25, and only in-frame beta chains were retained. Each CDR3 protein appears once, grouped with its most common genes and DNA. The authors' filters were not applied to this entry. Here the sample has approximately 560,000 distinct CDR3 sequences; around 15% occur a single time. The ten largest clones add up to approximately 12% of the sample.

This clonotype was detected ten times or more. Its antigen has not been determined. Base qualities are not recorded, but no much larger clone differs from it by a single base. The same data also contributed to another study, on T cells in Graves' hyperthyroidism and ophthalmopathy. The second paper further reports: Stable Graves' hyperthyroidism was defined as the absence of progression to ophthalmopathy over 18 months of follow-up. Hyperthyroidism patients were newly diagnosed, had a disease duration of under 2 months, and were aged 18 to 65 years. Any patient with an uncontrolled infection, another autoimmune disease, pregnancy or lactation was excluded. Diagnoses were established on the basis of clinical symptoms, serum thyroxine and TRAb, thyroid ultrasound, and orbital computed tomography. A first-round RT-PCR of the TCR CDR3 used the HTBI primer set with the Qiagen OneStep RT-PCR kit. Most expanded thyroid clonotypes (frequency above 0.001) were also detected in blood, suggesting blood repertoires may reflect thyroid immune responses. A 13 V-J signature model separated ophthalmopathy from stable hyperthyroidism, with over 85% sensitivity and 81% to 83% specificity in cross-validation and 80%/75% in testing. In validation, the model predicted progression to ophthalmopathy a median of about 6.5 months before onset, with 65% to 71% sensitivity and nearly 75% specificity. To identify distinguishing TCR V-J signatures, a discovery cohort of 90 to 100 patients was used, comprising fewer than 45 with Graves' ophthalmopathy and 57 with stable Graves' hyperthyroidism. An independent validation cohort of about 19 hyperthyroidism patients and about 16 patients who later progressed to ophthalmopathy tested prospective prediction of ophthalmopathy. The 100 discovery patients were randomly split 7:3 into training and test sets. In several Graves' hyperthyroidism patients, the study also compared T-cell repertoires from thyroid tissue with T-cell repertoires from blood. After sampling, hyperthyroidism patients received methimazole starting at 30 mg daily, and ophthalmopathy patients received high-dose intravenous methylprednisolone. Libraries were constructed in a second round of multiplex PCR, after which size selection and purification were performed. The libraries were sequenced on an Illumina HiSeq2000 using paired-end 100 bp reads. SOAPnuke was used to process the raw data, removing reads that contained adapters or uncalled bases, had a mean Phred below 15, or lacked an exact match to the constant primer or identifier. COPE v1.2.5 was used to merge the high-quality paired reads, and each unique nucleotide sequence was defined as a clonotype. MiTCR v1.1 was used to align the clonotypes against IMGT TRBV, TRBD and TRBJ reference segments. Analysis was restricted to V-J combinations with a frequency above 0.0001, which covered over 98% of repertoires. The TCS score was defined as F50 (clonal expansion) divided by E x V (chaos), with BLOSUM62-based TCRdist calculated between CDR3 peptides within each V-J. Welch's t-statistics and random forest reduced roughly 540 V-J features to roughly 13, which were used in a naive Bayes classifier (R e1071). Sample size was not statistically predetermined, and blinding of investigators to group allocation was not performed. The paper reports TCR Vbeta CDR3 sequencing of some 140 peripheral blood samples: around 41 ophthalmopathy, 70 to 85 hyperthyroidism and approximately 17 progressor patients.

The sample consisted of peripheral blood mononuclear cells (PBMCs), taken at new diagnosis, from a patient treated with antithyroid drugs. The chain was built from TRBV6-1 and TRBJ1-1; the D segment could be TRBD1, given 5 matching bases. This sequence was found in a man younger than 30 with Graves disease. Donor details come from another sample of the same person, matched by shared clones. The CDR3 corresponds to CASPLVPFGRVNTEAFF. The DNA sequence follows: TGTGCCAGCCCGCTTGTCCCCTTCGGCAGGGTGAACACTGAAGCTTTCTTT.